This T cell receptor (beta chain) was identified in a study of brain T cells in children with intractable seizures. The CDR3 length is 16 residues. The V and J ends lost 2 bases and 7 bases, in that order; junction bases with no gene match: 10. From germline, CDR1 is MNHEY and CDR2 SVGAGI. This clone was observed a single time. Measured with immunoSEQ multiplex PCR; TCRdb has only the in-frame clones, and not every one. The sample lists 60,000 to 65,000 clones, roughly 95% occurring once. Sequences were derived from peripheral blood, sampled at surgery. The chain combines TRBV6-5 with TRBJ2-1, with TRBD1 matching 8 bases. The TCR sequence derives from a boy less than two years old with focal cortical dysplasia and intractable seizures. This chain's CDR3 is CASSYAPQGVRNEQFF. DNA for the CDR3: TGTGCCAGCAGTTACGCGCCACAGGGGGTAAGGAATGAGCAGTTCTTC.